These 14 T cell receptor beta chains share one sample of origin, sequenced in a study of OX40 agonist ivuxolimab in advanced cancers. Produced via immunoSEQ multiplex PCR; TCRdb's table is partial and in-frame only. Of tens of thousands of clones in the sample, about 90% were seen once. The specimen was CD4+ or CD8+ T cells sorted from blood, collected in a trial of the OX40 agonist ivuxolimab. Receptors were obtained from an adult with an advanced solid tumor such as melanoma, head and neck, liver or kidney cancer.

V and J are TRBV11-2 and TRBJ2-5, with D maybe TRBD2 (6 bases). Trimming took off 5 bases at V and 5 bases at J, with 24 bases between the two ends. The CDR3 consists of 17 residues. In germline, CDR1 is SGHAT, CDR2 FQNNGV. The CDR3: CASSTTSGTGAGETQYF. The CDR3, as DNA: TGTGCCAGCAGCACTACCTCCGGGACTGGGGCGGGCGAGACCCAGTACTTC.

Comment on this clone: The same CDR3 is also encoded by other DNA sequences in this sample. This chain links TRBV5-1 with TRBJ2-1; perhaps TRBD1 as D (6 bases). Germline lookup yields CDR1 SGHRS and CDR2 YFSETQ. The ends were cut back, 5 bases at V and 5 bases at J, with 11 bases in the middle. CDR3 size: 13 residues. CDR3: CASSSTGNNEQFF. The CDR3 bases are TGCGCCAGCAGTTCGACAGGCAACAATGAGCAGTTCTTC.

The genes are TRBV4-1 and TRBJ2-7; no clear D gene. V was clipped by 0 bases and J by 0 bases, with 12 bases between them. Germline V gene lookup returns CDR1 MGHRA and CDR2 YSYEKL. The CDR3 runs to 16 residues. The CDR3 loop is CASSQEKLLSSYEQYF. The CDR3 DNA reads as TGCGCCAGCAGCCAAGAAAAACTCCTTAGCTCCTACGAGCAGTACTTC.

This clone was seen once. As DNA, the CDR3 is TGTGCCAGTAGTATAAGGGGTACGGACACCGGGGAGCTGTTTTTT. This codes for CASSIRGTDTGELFF. J is TRBJ2-2 and V is TRBV19; D perhaps matches TRBD1 (5 bases). V was trimmed by 2 bases and J by 3 bases, leaving 10 bases between them. CDR1 is LNHDA and CDR2 is SQIVND in the germline V gene (reference sequence). The CDR3 sequence is 15 residues long. The whole variable domain, filled in from reference TRBV19 and TRBJ2-2, reads DGGITQSPKYLFRKEGQNVTLSCEQNLNHDAMYWYRQDPGQGLRLIYYSQIVNDFQKGDIAEGYSVSREKKESFPLTVTSAQKNPTAFYLCASSIRGTDTGELFFGEGSRLTVL.

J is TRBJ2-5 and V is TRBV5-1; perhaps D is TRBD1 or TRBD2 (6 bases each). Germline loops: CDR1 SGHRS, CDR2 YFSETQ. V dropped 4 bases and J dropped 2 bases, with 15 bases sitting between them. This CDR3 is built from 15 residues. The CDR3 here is CASSLNSGAQETQYF. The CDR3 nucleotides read TGCGCCAGCAGCCTCAACTCGGGGGCGCAAGAGACCCAGTACTTC.

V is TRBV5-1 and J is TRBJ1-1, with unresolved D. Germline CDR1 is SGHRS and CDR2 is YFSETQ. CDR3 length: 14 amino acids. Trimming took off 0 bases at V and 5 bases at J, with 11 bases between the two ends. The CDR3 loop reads CASSLVGVGTEAFF. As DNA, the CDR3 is TGCGCCAGCAGCTTGGTCGGGGTAGGGACTGAAGCTTTCTTT.

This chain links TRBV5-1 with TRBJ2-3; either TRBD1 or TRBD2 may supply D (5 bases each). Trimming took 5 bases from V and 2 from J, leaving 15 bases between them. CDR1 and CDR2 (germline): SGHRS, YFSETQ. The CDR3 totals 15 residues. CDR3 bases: TGCGCCAGCAGTAGGGACGGATTTCACACAGATACGCAGTATTTT. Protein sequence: CASSRDGFHTDTQYF. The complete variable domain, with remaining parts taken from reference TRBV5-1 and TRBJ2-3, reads KAGVTQTPRYLIKTRGQQVTLSCSPISGHRSVSWYQQTPGQGLQFLFEYFSETQRNKGNFPGRFSGRQFSNSRSEMNVSTLELGDSALYLCASSRDGFHTDTQYFGPGTRLTVL.

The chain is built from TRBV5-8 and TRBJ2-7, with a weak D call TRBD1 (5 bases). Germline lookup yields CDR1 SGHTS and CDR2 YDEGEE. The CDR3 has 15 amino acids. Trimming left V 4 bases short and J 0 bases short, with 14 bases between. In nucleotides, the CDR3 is TGTGCCAGCAGCCCCACGACAGCCGCCTCCTACGAGCAGTACTTC. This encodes CASSPTTAASYEQYF.

The CDR3 nucleotides are TGTGCCAGCAGCGTAGACGGGAGTGAGTACAATGAGCAGTTCTTC. Translating it yields CASSVDGSEYNEQFF. The rearrangement links TRBV9 to TRBJ2-1; a possible D gene is TRBD2 (6 bases). CDR1 SGDLS and CDR2 YYNGEE come from the germline V gene. V was shortened by 0 bases and J by 4 bases, with 11 bases between the two germline ends. This CDR3 comprises 15 residues.

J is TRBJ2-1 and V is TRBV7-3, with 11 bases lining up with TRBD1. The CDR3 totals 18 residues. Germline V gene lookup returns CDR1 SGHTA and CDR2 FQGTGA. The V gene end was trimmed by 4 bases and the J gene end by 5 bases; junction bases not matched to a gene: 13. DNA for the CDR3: TGTGCCAGCAGCTCGAGTGGAGGACAGGGGGCGTTCCACAATGAGCAGTTCTTC. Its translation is CASSSSGGQGAFHNEQFF.

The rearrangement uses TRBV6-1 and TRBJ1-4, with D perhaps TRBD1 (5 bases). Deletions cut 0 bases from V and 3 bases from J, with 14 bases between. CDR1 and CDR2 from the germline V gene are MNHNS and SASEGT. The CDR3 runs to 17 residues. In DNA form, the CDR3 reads TGTGCCAGCAGTGAAGCGCCGGCGACAGTCCCTAATGAAAAACTGTTTTTT. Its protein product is CASSEAPATVPNEKLFF.

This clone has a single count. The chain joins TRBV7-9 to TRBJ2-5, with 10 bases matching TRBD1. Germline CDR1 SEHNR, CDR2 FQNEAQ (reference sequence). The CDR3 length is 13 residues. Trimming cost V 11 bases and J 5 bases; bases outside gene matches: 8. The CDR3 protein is CAGRTGGRETQYF. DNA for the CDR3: TGTGCCGGGAGGACAGGGGGTAGGGAGACCCAGTACTTC.

The CDR3 region is CASRTGSQPQHF. In DNA, the CDR3 is TGTGCCAGCAGGACAGGGTCTCAGCCCCAGCATTTT. The rearrangement uses TRBV6-5 and TRBJ1-5; TRBD1 aligns across 7 bases. The length of the CDR3 is 12 residues. Germline assignment: CDR1 MNHEY and CDR2 SVGAGI. Unmatched junction bases numbered 2, after V lost 6 bases and J lost 6 bases.

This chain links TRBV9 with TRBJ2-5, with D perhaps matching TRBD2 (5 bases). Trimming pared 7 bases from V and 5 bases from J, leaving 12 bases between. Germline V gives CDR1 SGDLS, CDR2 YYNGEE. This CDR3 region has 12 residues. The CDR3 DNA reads TGTGCCAGCGGGAGTGGAATGGAGACCCAGTACTTC. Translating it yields CASGSGMETQYF.